One sample yielded the 19 T cell receptor beta chains listed below, sequenced in a study of blood T cells in healthy people across ages. For the second PCR, which ran for 7 to 11 cycles, a sample-barcoded 5' primer and a J-beta primer mix were used. From the 5' RACE reads, TCRdb called clonotypes with MiXCR, one entry per CDR3 protein. The sample lists 650,000 or so distinct CDR3 sequences, roughly half occurring once. The sequenced sample was blood. The receptors originated from a woman over 75 in good health.

This clonotype was counted ten times or more. V is TRBV6-6 and J is TRBJ2-1; D might be TRBD1 (5 bases). Trimming shortened V by 3 bases and J by 13 bases, and 10 bases separated the two germline ends. The CDR3 sequence is 11 residues long. CDR1 is MNHNY, CDR2 SVGAGI, per germline (reference sequence). The CDR3 sequence: CASSYQGFQFF. CDR3 DNA: TGTGCCAGCAGTTATCAGGGATTCCAGTTCTTC.

The table lists this clonotype with many counts. The chain is built from TRBV2 and TRBJ1-1, with D maybe TRBD1 (6 bases). In germline, CDR1 is SNHLY, CDR2 FYNNEI. V lost 6 bases, J lost 1 base, and 21 bases lay in between. The CDR3 spans 17 residues. The CDR3 spells CASSPPLLGQRNTEAFF. The CDR3 coding sequence is TGTGCCAGCAGCCCACCACTACTCGGACAGAGGAACACTGAAGCTTTCTTT.

This clonotype was observed many times. V usage is TRBV20-1 and J usage is TRBJ2-5, with D hard to call. The V gene's germline CDR1 is DFQATT and CDR2 SNEGSKA (reference sequence). V dropped 0 bases and J dropped 2 bases, with 7 bases sitting between them. This CDR3 is built from 13 residues. CDR3 DNA: TGCAGTGCTAGAGATCGGCAACAAGAGACCCAGTACTTC. Encoded protein: CSARDRQQETQYF.

V gene TRBV4-2 combines with J gene TRBJ2-7; TRBD1 matches 8 bases. The length of the CDR3 is 15 residues. With V trimmed by 0 bases and J by 2 bases, 3 bases remained unmatched. The germline gives CDR1 LGHNA, CDR2 YNFKEQ. CDR3 sequence (DNA): TGTGCCAGCAGCCAAGAGACGACAGGGGCCTACGAGCAGTACTTC. Its protein is CASSQETTGAYEQYF.

Regarding this clonotype: A much larger clonotype is one base distant, so this may be a read error. This chain connects TRBV4-1 to TRBJ1-5; D remains unclear. This CDR3 contains 14 residues. CDR1 and CDR2 (germline): MGHRA, YSYEKL. In nucleotides, the CDR3 is TGCACCAGCAGCCAAGTTACGGGGAATCAGCCCCAGCATTTT. Its protein product is CTSSQVTGNQPQHF.

The chain carries TRBV5-1 and TRBJ2-7, with D possibly being TRBD1 or TRBD2 (5 bases each). The CDR3 extends over 14 amino acids. Deletions cut 5 bases from V and 5 bases from J, with 17 bases between. Germline lookup yields CDR1 SGHRS and CDR2 YFSETQ. CDR3 region: CASSLSGPWHEQYF. The CDR3 DNA sequence: TGCGCCAGCAGTCTTTCGGGACCCTGGCACGAGCAGTACTTC.

The chain has TRBV5-1 and TRBJ1-5; D is ambiguous. Germline CDR1 and CDR2: SGHRS and YFSETQ. Trimming took off 4 bases at V and 4 bases at J, with 15 bases between the two ends. The CDR3 contains 15 residues. As DNA, the CDR3 is TGCGCCAGCAGCCCCCCACCCTTGTCAAATCAGCCCCAGCATTTT. This sequence encodes CASSPPPLSNQPQHF. Based on the CDR3 plus reference TRBV5-1 and TRBJ1-5, the full variable domain is KAGVTQTPRYLIKTRGQQVTLSCSPISGHRSVSWYQQTPGQGLQFLFEYFSETQRNKGNFPGRFSGRQFSNSRSEMNVSTLELGDSALYLCASSPPPLSNQPQHFGDGTRLSIL.

On this clonotype itself: One base away lies a much larger clone, so this may be a sequencing read error. V is TRBV5-1 and J is TRBJ2-7, with D hard to call. The CDR3 spans 14 residues. Germline-derived CDR1 and CDR2 are SGHRS and YFSETQ. V was pared by 2 bases and J by 3 bases, with 12 bases between. DNA of the CDR3: TGCGCCAGCAGCTTAATAGGGTCCAACTACGAGCAGTACTTC. As protein: CASSLIGSNYEQYF. The complete variable domain, with remaining parts taken from reference TRBV5-1 and TRBJ2-7, reads KAGVTQTPRYLIKTRGQQVTLSCSPISGHRSVSWYQQTPGQGLQFLFEYFSETQRNKGNFPGRFSGRQFSNSRSEMNVSTLELGDSALYLCASSLIGSNYEQYFGPGTRLTVT.

The gene calls are TRBV29-1 and TRBJ2-3; TRBD2 matches at 9 bases. J lost 4 bases, V lost 1 base, and 12 bases had no gene match. Germline V gene data show CDR1 as SQVTM and CDR2 as ANQGSEA. There are 17 residues in the CDR3. This chain's CDR3 is CSVEAGAAGGGSDTQYF. For the CDR3, the DNA is TGCAGCGTTGAAGCCGGTGCGGCGGGAGGGGGATCAGATACGCAGTATTTT.

In its sample, this clonotype was seen a few times. The chain uses TRBV6-5 and TRBJ1-2, with TRBD1 matching over 8 bases. CDR3 length: 15 amino acids. CDR1 and CDR2 (germline): MNHEY, SVGAGI. With 7 bases clipped from V and 4 bases from J, the junction kept 11 bases outside the gene matches. This CDR3 reads CASTSRTGLGYGYTF. Written as DNA, the CDR3 is TGTGCCAGCACGAGTCGGACAGGGCTTGGCTATGGCTACACCTTC.

The rearrangement uses TRBV5-6 and TRBJ1-2; TRBD1 might be the D (6 bases). Trimming shortened V by 4 bases and J by 4 bases, and 11 bases separated the two germline ends. CDR3 length: 13 residues. Germline V gives CDR1 SGHDT, CDR2 YYEEEE. CDR3 amino acids: CASSRQELYGYTF. As DNA, the CDR3 is TGTGCCAGCAGCAGACAGGAACTCTATGGCTACACCTTC.

This chain joins TRBV9 and TRBJ2-5; D is ambiguous. This CDR3 spans 15 amino acids. In germline, CDR1 is SGDLS, CDR2 YYNGEE. The V gene lost 4 bases and the J gene lost 1 base, with 14 bases spanning the gap. The CDR3 nucleotides are TGTGCCAGCAGCATCAGAGGAACGGGCCAAGAGACCCAGTACTTC. Its protein is CASSIRGTGQETQYF.

The chain combines TRBV5-1 with TRBJ2-1, with D tentatively TRBD2 (6 bases). The J call is doubtful: the DNA matches TRBJ2-7 better. This CDR3 is built from 16 residues. Germline V gives CDR1 SGHRS, CDR2 YFSETQ. CDR3 bases: TGCGCCAGCAGCCTGGGACTCTCGAGCTCCTACAATGAGCAGTACTTC. Encoded protein: CASSLGLSSSYNEQYF.

Worth noting for this clonotype: This clone may be a read error of a much larger clone one base away. This chain uses TRBV20-1 with TRBJ1-2; TRBD1 is a possible D gene (5 bases). The CDR3 runs to 11 residues. CDR1 is DFQATT, CDR2 SNEGSKA, per germline (reference sequence). The CDR3 here is CSASGGDGCTF. DNA for the CDR3: TGCAGTGCTAGTGGGGGGGATGGCTGCACCTTC.

This clonotype was seen ten or more times. The chain employs TRBV4-1 and TRBJ2-7; D is uncertain. Deletions cut 4 bases from V and 1 base from J, with 17 bases between. This CDR3 comprises 16 residues. Germline V gene data show CDR1 as MGHRA and CDR2 as YSYEKL. CDR3 sequence (DNA): TGCGCCAGCAGCCCCCTCTTGGAGCGCTTGTCCTACGAGCAGTACTTC. Translated: CASSPLLERLSYEQYF.

This clonotype appeared many times. The rearrangement joins TRBV18 to TRBJ2-1; 7 bases are a match to TRBD1. Germline loops: CDR1 KGHSH, CDR2 LQKENI. CDR3 length: 15 residues. After removal of 4 bases from V and 7 bases from J, the junction contained 10 bases not matched to a gene. In DNA form, the CDR3 reads TGTGCCAGCTCACTGGCCCCGACAGGGACAAATGAGCAGTTCTTC. Translation: CASSLAPTGTNEQFF.

This chain links TRBV15 with TRBJ2-1; 7 positions match TRBD2. The CDR3 has 14 residues. The V gene's germline CDR1 is LNHNV and CDR2 YYDKDF (reference sequence). V was clipped by 9 bases and J by 2 bases; unmatched bases: 7. CDR3: CATGKGGTYNEQFF. The CDR3 nucleotides read TGTGCCACGGGGAAGGGAGGGACCTACAATGAGCAGTTCTTC. Variable domain in full (rest from reference TRBV15 and TRBJ2-1): DAMVIQNPRYQVTQFGKPVTLSCSQTLNHNVMYWYQQKSSQAPKLLFHYYDKDFNNEADTPDNFQSRRPNTSFCFLDIRSPGLGDTAMYLCATGKGGTYNEQFFGPGTRLTVL.

V gene TRBV7-9 combines with J gene TRBJ1-1; weak D call: TRBD1 (5 bases). The V gene's germline CDR1 is SEHNR and CDR2 FQNEAQ (reference sequence). V lost 5 bases and J 4 bases, leaving 11 bases between the germline ends. The CDR3 extends over 13 amino acids. The DNA for the CDR3 is TGTGCCAGCAGCACGACAGCTGGCACTGAAGCTTTCTTT. As protein: CASSTTAGTEAFF.

Remarks on this clonotype: Since a much larger clone is just one base distant, this may be a read error. V is TRBV29-1 and J is TRBJ2-3; TRBD2 aligns across 10 bases. Germline CDR1 reads SQVTM; CDR2 reads ANQGSEA. CDR3 length equals 13 residues. The CDR3 DNA follows: TGCCGTCTCCTAGCGGGGGACACAGATACGCAGTATTTT. Translating gives CRLLAGDTDTQYF.